This T cell receptor beta chain was recovered during a study of T cell changes during pregnancy in multiple sclerosis. The assay was immunoSEQ multiplex PCR, and TCRdb's table has in-frame clones only and misses some. The sample has 68,000 or so clones, 91% seen once. The CDR3 has 18 residues. J was trimmed by 2 bases and V by 5 bases; bases with no gene match: 10. CDR1 and CDR2 (germline): SGHTA, FQGTGA. The sequence came from a female donor with multiple sclerosis, enrolled in a pregnancy study. V gene TRBV7-3 combines with J gene TRBJ2-1, with TRBD2 identical over 12 bases. Sequences were derived from peripheral blood, sampled in the second trimester of pregnancy. CDR3 residues: CASSQGLAGPDPYNEQFF. DNA of the CDR3: TGTGCCAGCAGCCAGGGACTAGCGGGCCCCGACCCCTACAATGAGCAGTTCTTC.